This T cell receptor beta chain was captured by sequencing in a study of OX40 agonist ivuxolimab in advanced cancers. Sequencing was performed with immunoSEQ multiplex PCR; in TCRdb, only in-frame clones are kept and a portion is missing. This sample yields 87,000 or so clones, of which over 75% are seen a single time; less than 5% belongs to the top ten. The CDR3 runs 17 residues. In germline, CDR1 is SGHVS, CDR2 FQNEAQ. The V and J ends lost 7 bases and 0 bases, in that order; junction bases with no gene match: 9. The V gene is TRBV7-8, the J gene TRBJ2-3; 11 positions match TRBD2. This specimen consisted of CD4+ or CD8+ T cells sorted from blood, obtained in a trial of the OX40 agonist ivuxolimab. This receptor was identified in an adult with an advanced solid tumor such as melanoma, head and neck, liver or kidney cancer. CDR3 coding DNA: TGTGCCAGCATCCCTTCGACTAGCGGGGACAGCACAGATACGCAGTATTTT. Amino acids: CASIPSTSGDSTDTQYF.